The present T cell receptor beta chain was sequenced within a study of blood T cells in healthy people across ages. The CDR3 has 16 residues. Germline V lookup: CDR1 DFQATT, CDR2 SNEGSKA (reference sequence). V shed 0 bases and J shed 6 bases, with 18 bases lying between them. A J-beta primer mix and a sample-barcoded 5' primer were used in a second PCR of about 7 to 12 cycles. Tagging of each cDNA molecule was performed by a template-switch adaptor with 12 random nucleotides. TCRdb re-called the 5' RACE reads with MiXCR, one entry per CDR3 protein. The data contain about 940,000 distinct CDR3 sequences, approximately 49% of them seen just once; the ten biggest clones take up around an eighth. Whole-study results and caveats: Without sorted subsets, naive and antigen-experienced compartments could not be conclusively compared.

The study recruited healthy Caucasian donors from Russia who were aged roughly 6 to 95. This clonotype came up a few times. Its target is not known. The clonotype comes from a man aged 25-40 years in good health. Sequenced: blood. The V gene is TRBV20-1, the J gene TRBJ1-5, with D possibly being TRBD1 (6 bases). CDR3: CSARERGRGESQPQHF. The DNA for the CDR3 is TGCAGTGCTAGAGAAAGAGGCAGGGGAGAGAGTCAGCCCCAGCATTTT.